The following is a T cell receptor beta chain sequence with its context. No antigen is known for it. Losses at the gene ends were 4 bases for V and 2 bases for J; bases not matched to a gene: 2. This CDR3 is built from 13 residues. Germline CDR1 and CDR2: SGHTA and FQGNSA. This sample stems from a study of graft-versus-host responses after intestinal transplantation. Assay used: immunoSEQ multiplex PCR; TCRdb lists only in-frame clones, some missing. Of around 97,000 clones listed, 93% were seen once; the top ten hold 0.9% to 1.5%. J is TRBJ2-7 and V is TRBV7-2; 7 nucleotides line up with TRBD2. The origin of this receptor is a human donor who received an intestinal transplant. The sample was unstimulated CD8+ T cells sorted from spleen or lymph node cells, taken before intestinal transplant. The CDR3, as DNA: TGTGCCAGCAGCTGGGGACTAACCTACGAGCAGTACTTC. Translated: CASSWGLTYEQYF.